The entry that follows covers one T cell receptor beta chain sequence. Its antigen is not yet known. Qualities for individual bases were not recorded, and no much larger clone is one base off. This sample was taken from a study of blood T cells in healthy people across ages (dated by TCRdb to 2013 to 2016). Study-wide context: Template switching captured roughly one uniquely barcoded TCR beta cDNA molecule per two T cells in model experiments. For two donors (one aged 18 to 30 and one aged 80 or older), the study analyzed two additional independent replicas of 1 million unique cDNA reads from the same blood draw. To avoid experimental bias, donors of different ages were distributed randomly across sequencing lanes. The donors were divided into four age groups: young (average around 16 years), middle-aged (about 40), aged (about 56) and long-lived (about 90). To track age-related changes in TCR beta repertoire diversity, the study relied on deep sequencing normalized with unique cDNA molecular identifiers.

The donors were 40 or so Caucasian individuals from Russia, aged roughly 6 to 100 years, who were systemically healthy. Ten milliliters of peripheral blood were drawn from each donor into EDTA-treated Vacutainer tubes. Ficoll-Paque density-gradient centrifugation was used to isolate PBMCs, with at least 6 million per sample. Trizol reagent was used to extract total RNA from the PBMCs, yielding at least 5 micrograms per sample. For every donor, flow cytometry on a PBMC aliquot measured the percentage of naive CD45RAhigh/CD27high T cells. Findings and caveats that apply to the study as a whole: There was a strong correlation between observed TCR beta diversity and the percentage of naive T cells measured by flow cytometry. Because donor CMV infection status was unknown, age-related changes in expanded clonotypes were potentially confounded. As age increased, observed TCR beta diversity per million T cells dropped in a roughly linear way, and a significant reduction was already evident by age around 41. Conclusive comparison of naive and antigen-experienced compartments was prevented by the profiling of bulk unsorted PBMCs. Estimates of total diversity from one million sequenced T cells were regarded as lower bounds and underestimates. The long-lived group showed more naive CD4+ T cells, fewer expanded clones and increased TCR diversity than the aged group, suggesting age selection.

Library construction relied on 5' RACE. The reads were generated on an Illumina HiSeq 2500. A second roughly 7 to 12 cycle PCR used a sample-barcoded 5' primer and a J-beta primer mix. A template-switch 5' adaptor carrying 12 random nucleotides introduced a unique molecular identifier onto each TCR beta cDNA molecule. Each sample yielded at least 2.5 million CDR3-containing paired-end reads. All of the RNA was converted into first-strand cDNA using the Mint cDNA synthesis kit, with a TRBC-specific oligonucleotide serving as the primer. After uracil-DNA glycosylase treatment, a first 18-cycle PCR used universal primers M1SS and BC2_uni_R on all cDNA. The original methods were these. For normalization, 1 million high-quality reads were randomly selected from each sample, with every read carrying a distinct molecular identifier. Instead of being binned into consensus sequences, reads that shared molecular identifiers were thrown out. MiTCR, with a Q25 quality threshold and the strictest error-elimination algorithm, was used for CDR3 identification, clonotype clustering and error correction. Lower-bound total TCR beta diversity was estimated with a nonparametric unseen species model using Euler transformation. Using fastp at Q25 and MiXCR, TCRdb reprocessed the public reads and kept productive beta chains. Merged by CDR3 protein, the rows form single entries marked with the most common genes and DNA. The V and J calls reflect TCRdb's pipeline rather than the authors' work. This sample has 800,000 to 950,000 distinct CDR3 sequences in its table, and roughly 43% of those were observed once. Roughly 12% of the sample goes to the ten largest clones.

The clonotype comes from a man aged 30 to 39 in good health. Source material: blood.

The DNA reads TGTGCCAGCACTGAGGGTCAGGGCACCACAGATACGCAGTATTTT. Translated, it reads CASTEGQGTTDTQYF. This chain joins TRBV6-5 to TRBJ2-3, with the D gene possibly TRBD1 or TRBD2, each one fitting 5 bases. Taken from the germline V gene, the CDR1 and CDR2 loops are MNHEY and SVGAGI. The CDR3, cysteine through phenylalanine, is 15 amino acids long. Only the CDR3 DNA is retained, 45 bases long and in frame from the first base. V and J are truncated by 7 bases and 2 bases respectively, leaving an intervening sequence of 16 bases.